This TCR beta chain comes out of a study of cytomegalovirus exposure and HLA in healthy donors (dated by TCRdb to 2015 to 2018). Context from the whole study: According to an earlier analysis of a few hundred of the donors, about 180 million T cells yielded some 110 million unique TCR beta sequences and approximately 300 Gb of sequence data. Roughly 300 gigabases of sequencing data and around 90 million unique TCR sequences made up an early release that covered approximately 620 HLA-typed donors. Of the 300 to 450 genotyped donors, 65% to 90% fell in the genetic ancestry cluster associated with self-reported Caucasian donors. The study aimed to test whether cataloging public T cell receptors could reveal signatures of past pathogen exposure. The study profiled the T cell repertoires of 550 to 700 subjects by immunosequencing and related them to cytomegalovirus serostatus. Along with the approximately 700-subject first cohort, a separate validation cohort of 120 different subjects was used. To predict cytomegalovirus infection status, the study brought together high-throughput TCR immunosequencing, statistical association of individual TCRs with disease status, and machine learning. To study patterns of TCR occurrence, a later analysis re-analyzed previously published TCR beta repertoires from around 670 donors and added high-resolution HLA genotyping. Rather than using new phenotypic data, the later analysis identified candidate immune exposures from TCR beta sequences and from how often those sequences occurred across donors. To decide whether each TCR beta V gene segment behaved as functional or pseudogenic, an earlier analysis of several hundred of the donors relied on high-throughput TCR beta sequencing. Donor age, sex, ethnicity and CMV serostatus were collected together with the repertoire data. A later genetic analysis took genome-wide SNP genotypes for about 55% of the 666 donors and used that subset as a discovery cohort. All discovery cohort repertoires had been generated using a single sequencing platform. HLA typing covered class I and class II loci at four-digit resolution. Typing coverage varied by locus: 629-630 donors for A, B, C, DRB1 and DQB1; roughly 510 for DQA1; 606 for DPA1; 450 to 480 for DPB1. Roughly 5 DR-DQ haplotypes were handled as single units for association and clustering, since linkage in the cohort was strong. On average, about 240,000 unique TCR beta nucleotide sequences were sequenced per donor among a few hundred genotyped donors of the cohort, with roughly 19% of those sequences being non-productive.

Study-wide findings and limitations: The sequencing pipeline was judged likely to have produced a cluster of highly shared sequence variants as a technical artifact. The classifier was reported to diagnose cytomegalovirus status with high specificity and sensitivity in both the original and validation cohorts. A total of roughly 160 TCR beta chains were listed by the study as associated with cytomegalovirus. Across donors, most TCR sequences were observed very rarely, whereas some public TCRs were present in many individuals. According to a later genetic analysis, donors in an Asian-associated ancestry cluster had fewer N-insertions in productive TCRs than the approximately 650-donor mean. Broadly in line with IMGT annotations, most TCR beta V segments showed up in productive rearrangements about 87% or about 30% of the time in an earlier analysis of some 590 of the donors. The only immune exposure information available for the cohort was CMV serostatus. Some IMGT-functional V segments, including TRBV6-2 and TRBV6-3, could not be distinguished by the 87-base-pair reads and were therefore excluded. Compared with equally common non-associated chains, HLA-associated TCR beta chains in a later analysis were more clonally expanded and had lower generation probabilities. Correlated functional status among segregating V segments might be attributable to linkage disequilibrium, but an unknown experimental factor could not be ruled out. A later analysis associated about 17,000 TCR beta sequences with specific HLA alleles at a false discovery rate of 0.05. Because counts were too low, some 17 rarely observed V segments, including chromosome 9 orphons, were left out of the earlier analysis of about 500 of the donors. The presence/absence analyses assumed that sequencing depth was roughly uniform across donors, and that assumption may not be true. In vitro tests confirmed that a few of the cytomegalovirus-associated TCR beta chains recognize cytomegalovirus antigens. V-gene and J-gene trimming of TCR beta chains was associated with a missense DCLRE1C variant in a later genetic analysis, and the association was replicated in an independent cohort. A later analysis found that most CMV-associated TCR beta chains appeared HLA-restricted, with HLA associations seemingly driven largely by CMV exposure. In a later analysis, the rate of TCR association differed among HLA loci, with DRB1 alleles having the most associated TCRs and HLA-C alleles having the fewest. Several of the top co-occurrence clusters appeared to be linked to parvovirus B19, influenza, CMV and Epstein-Barr virus, according to a later analysis. The authors suggested that the approach could potentially be extended to other disease states and immunological phenotypes. Because some donors lacked HLA typing at each locus, the association tests relied only on the typed subset. Only TCR beta chains were sequenced in this cohort, and the absence of alpha or paired-chain data limited detectable features. A further reported finding was that TCR beta sequences accurately predicted the HLA-A and HLA-B alleles for most subjects in the first cohort. Assigning TCR associations to individual alleles was difficult when HLA alleles, especially DR and DQ, strongly co-occurred.

The germline V gene encodes CDR1 WNHNN and CDR2 SYGVQD (reference sequence). The CDR3 covers 16 residues, taking in both the cysteine and the phenylalanine. Only the CDR3 region is kept as DNA, spanning 48 bases read in frame from base 1. The V and J ends are trimmed by 11 bases and 0 bases, leaving 20 bases between them. Comments on this clone: The target of this receptor is not known. Per-base quality was not reported, and no clone a single base away is much larger than it.

The library was built by means of the immunoSEQ multiplex PCR assay. The multiplex PCR relied on a mix of 60 forward primers for TCR Vbeta segments and 13 reverse primers for TCR Jbeta segments. Amplification of the CDR3 region of rearranged TCR beta genes was performed with a multiplex PCR assay on genomic DNA. Amplified TCR beta libraries were sequenced as 87-base-pair reads on the Illumina HiSeq System. The paper's data handling went like this. Across the 600 to 700 repertoires, a later analysis counted 75 million to 90 million unique TCR beta chains, around 10 million of which were shared by at least two donors. Raw reads were error-corrected and collapsed into unique sequences with a nearest-neighbor algorithm that merged closely related sequences to remove PCR and sequencing errors. Alignment of CDR3 sequences to IMGT reference sequences was used to assign V, D and J gene segments. For a sequence to be retained, a match of at least six nucleotides was required to both a V gene segment and a J gene segment. Rearrangements were classified as productive when the CDR3 lacked stop codons and remained in frame with V and J, and all other rearrangements were classified as non-productive. CDR3 was defined according to IMGT convention as the region running from the second conserved V-encoded cysteine to the conserved J-encoded phenylalanine. In an earlier analysis of more than 550 of the donors, sequences lacking an unambiguous match to a single V gene segment were excluded. In an earlier analysis of several hundred of the donors, V segments were called functional above 56.7% productive rearrangements and were called segregating when the between-donor standard deviation exceeded 5%. A statistical classification framework was developed to diagnose cytomegalovirus status using the catalog of TCR beta chain sequences. A later analysis assigned V and J genes by comparing TCR nucleotide sequences with IMGT/GENE-DB human TR gene sequences. The TCRdist pipeline was used in a later analysis to assign CDR3 sequences and most-parsimonious VDJ recombination scenarios. In a later analysis, every TCR beta chain was defined by the combination of its CDR3 amino acid sequence and its V-gene family, and reads without a unique V-gene family were dropped. As a way to deal with suspected cross-contamination and a sequencing artifact, a later analysis dropped 592 nucleotide sequences that were highly shared and had low generation probability. A later analysis calculated a clonal expansion index for each public chain from normalized within-repertoire ranks of inferred template counts. In a later analysis, generation probabilities were computed with a VDJ recombination model fitted to out-of-frame rearrangements, and the resulting probabilities were checked against IGoR. A later analysis scored TCR-TCR, TCR-HLA and TCR-CMV co-occurrence with hypergeometric tests, applying a repertoire-size bias correction to TCR pairs. False discovery rates were estimated in a later analysis by permuting HLA or CMV assignments 20 times. In a later analysis, co-occurring TCRs were grouped using DBSCAN, and TCRdist sequence similarity was added for clustering within HLA-allele-positive subsets. Co-occurrence clustering excluded repertoires with fewer than 30,000 or more than 120,000 public chains, plus five with anomalous nucleotide sharing. TCRdb re-hosts the immuneACCESS table, in-frame sequences only. Its copies lack some clones; in the studies checked, an unresolved V gene accounts for under half of them, and the cause for the rest is not known. Clone size and the V and J calls come from that table; the DNA yielded D and trimming. This sample has tens of thousands of clones in its table, and roughly 80% of those were observed once. 2.7% of the sample is held by the ten biggest clonotypes.

The cohort consisted of 600 to 750 healthy bone marrow donors. At the time of sampling, all cohort members were nominally healthy, though unrecorded immune exposures were likely present. The donor tested CMV seropositive and was one of the 289 seropositive cohort members. Every donor gave a peripheral blood sample, and the peripheral blood mononuclear cells from that sample were used for TCR beta sequencing. Genomic DNA extraction from the blood cell samples was performed with the Qiagen DNeasy Blood Extraction Kit. The V and J genes are TRBV10-1 and TRBJ2-4, and perhaps TRBD2 as D gene, on 5 matching bases. The receptor was derived from a middle-aged woman in good health and CMV-seropositive. Sequenced input: PBMCs. The encoded CDR3 is CAGGLLTSLAKNIQYF. The sequenced DNA: TGCGCCGGAGGACTCCTAACGTCTCTAGCCAAAAACATTCAGTACTTC.